This is a list of T cell receptor beta chains from one sample in a study of shared clonotypes between healthy human individuals. Assay used: immunoSEQ multiplex PCR; TCRdb lists only in-frame clones, some missing. This repertoire shows about 2 million clones, 85% to 95% found once; its top ten account for 0.1% to 0.15%. Sequencing used naive CD4+ T cells sorted from blood. The receptors were gathered from a young man in good health. Each CDR3 is given with its conserved first and last residue. A D gene is named only where the DNA matches it firmly. Size is stated for part of the rows, as once, few or many counts, or as a class when the clone is expanded.

D gene	clone size	V gene	J gene	CDR3 DNA	CDR3 protein
TRBD1	NA	TRBV6-1	TRBJ1-1	TGTGCCAGCAGTTGGGAACAGGGGAGAGGTCCTGAAGCTTTCTTT	CASSWEQGRGPEAFF
TRBD2	NA	TRBV4-2	TRBJ2-3	TGTGCCAGCAGCCAAGATTTACGAGCGGGGGGGACTAAAGCGGATACGCAGTATTTT	CASSQDLRAGGTKADTQYF
TRBD1	NA	TRBV2	TRBJ2-1	TGTGCCAGCAGTGCAACAGGGGTCCATGAGCAGTTCTTC	CASSATGVHEQFF
NA	NA	TRBV5-4	TRBJ2-5	TGTGCCAGCAGCCCTGGAGGGCTCCGGGGGCAAGAGACCCAGTACTTC	CASSPGGLRGQETQYF
NA	NA	TRBV29-1	TRBJ2-1	TGCAGCGTCGGCGGGGCCTCCTACAATGAGCAGTTCTTC	CSVGGASYNEQFF
NA	once	TRBV9	TRBJ2-2	TGTGCCAGCAGCCCGCAGGGTAACACCGGGGAGCTGTTTTTT	CASSPQGNTGELFF
TRBD1	NA	TRBV19	TRBJ1-2	TGTGCCAGTGGGACAGGGGTCTCCTCTTCCGGCTACACCTTC	CASGTGVSSSGYTF
NA	NA	TRBV5-6	TRBJ1-2	TGTGCCAGCAGCTTTTCAGGGAGTAACTATGGCTACACCTTC	CASSFSGSNYGYTF
TRBD1	NA	TRBV7-6	TRBJ1-1	TGTGCCAGCAGCCTCAGCCAGGGGGCATCGACTGAAGCTTTCTTT	CASSLSQGASTEAFF
NA	NA	TRBV10-1	TRBJ2-2	TGCGCCAGCAGGAGGGACACGAACACCGGGGAGCTGTTTTTT	CASRRDTNTGELFF
NA	NA	TRBV15	TRBJ1-6	TGTGCCACCAGCAGAGGCGTTACAAGGGTAGTTAATAATTCACCCCTCCACTTT	CATSRGVTRVVNNSPLHF
TRBD1	NA	TRBV30	TRBJ1-2	TGTGCCTGGAGCGGGACAGGGGGAGGGTGGGGCTATGGCTACACCTTC	CAWSGTGGGWGYGYTF
NA	NA	TRBV6-1	TRBJ2-2	TGTGCCAGCAGCAAACAGACCCACACCGGGGAGCTGTTTTTT	CASSKQTHTGELFF
NA	NA	TRBV11-3	TRBJ2-1	TGTGCCAGCAGTCTGGACTTTTACAATGAGCAGTTCTTC	CASSLDFYNEQFF
TRBD1	NA	TRBV9	TRBJ2-1	TGTGCCAGCAGCGTAGAGGGGGCCTCCTACAATGAGCAGTTCTTC	CASSVEGASYNEQFF
NA	NA	TRBV14	TRBJ2-7	TGTGCCAGCAGCCAAGATGCAAGGGGCGACGAGCAGTACTTC	CASSQDARGDEQYF
NA	NA	TRBV7-2	TRBJ1-5	TGTGCCAGCAGCTTAATGGTTTATAGCAATCAGCCCCAGCATTTT	CASSLMVYSNQPQHF
TRBD2	NA	TRBV5-4	TRBJ2-4	TGTGCCAGCAGCCCAGGACTAGGTGAAAACATTCAGTACTTC	CASSPGLGENIQYF
NA	NA	TRBV9	TRBJ2-3	TGTGCCAGCAGCGTAGAGAGACTCGATACGCAGTATTTT	CASSVERLDTQYF
NA	once	TRBV10-1	TRBJ2-5	TGCGCCAGCAGTGAGAGTTCAGCAGGGAAGACCCAGTACTTC	CASSESSAGKTQYF
TRBD1	once	TRBV7-9	TRBJ1-4	TGTGCCAGCAGCTCTGGGACAGGGGGGTCCGAAAAACTGTTTTTT	CASSSGTGGSEKLFF
TRBD1	NA	TRBV6-5	TRBJ1-2	TGTGCCAGCAGTTACTCGAGGGGCAGGGGGAACTATGGCTACACCTTC	CASSYSRGRGNYGYTF
NA	NA	TRBV5-4	TRBJ1-2	TGTGCCAGCAGTCAGGGAAAAGCTAACTATGGCTACACCTTC	CASSQGKANYGYTF
TRBD1	NA	TRBV7-2	TRBJ2-5	TGTGCCAGCAGCCCACGACAGGGCGGGTGGGAGACCCAGTACTTC	CASSPRQGGWETQYF
NA	NA	TRBV10-3	TRBJ1-3	TGTGCCATCACCTCAGGACCTACGCCTGGAAACACCATATATTTT	CAITSGPTPGNTIYF
NA	NA	TRBV5-4	TRBJ2-1	TGTGCCAGCAGCTTGGACAGTGGAGGGCAGTTCTTC	CASSLDSGGQFF
TRBD2	NA	TRBV18	TRBJ2-7	TGTGCCAGCTCGTCCTCCCTAGCGGGGGGCACCTACGAGCAGTACTTC	CASSSSLAGGTYEQYF
NA	NA	TRBV7-8	TRBJ1-6	TGTGCCAGCAGCCCGGGGTCACCCCTCCACTTT	CASSPGSPLHF
TRBD2	NA	TRBV6-6	TRBJ2-1	TGTGCCAGCAGTTGGGGGACTAGCGGGAGGGACAATGAGCAGTTCTTC	CASSWGTSGRDNEQFF
NA	once	TRBV9	TRBJ1-5	TGTGCCAGCAGCGTAGGCAGGGAGGGCAATCAGCCCCAGCATTTT	CASSVGREGNQPQHF
NA	few	TRBV19	TRBJ1-1	TGTGCCAGTAGTAGCCAGGTGAACACTGAAGCTTTCTTT	CASSSQVNTEAFF
NA	NA	TRBV6-6	TRBJ2-5	TGTGCCAGCAGTTACTTGGGGGTCGGACACCAAGAGACCCAGTACTTC	CASSYLGVGHQETQYF
TRBD1	NA	TRBV6-1	TRBJ1-2	TGTGCCAGCAGCGGGACAGTCTATGGCTACACCTTC	CASSGTVYGYTF
TRBD2	once	TRBV5-1	TRBJ2-7	TGCGCCAGCAGCTTGGGGCCGGGGGGCTCCTACGAGCAGTACTTC	CASSLGPGGSYEQYF
NA	NA	TRBV7-3	TRBJ2-1	TGTGCCAGCAGCTTAACGTTGACAACGCAAGGATCTGAGCAGTTCTTC	CASSLTLTTQGSEQFF
NA	NA	TRBV7-2	TRBJ1-5	TGTGCCAGCAGCTTTACTGGACAGAGCAATCAGCCCCAGCATTTT	CASSFTGQSNQPQHF
NA	NA	TRBV30	TRBJ1-5	TGTGCCTGGGGGGCAGGGAACCAGCCCCAGCATTTT	CAWGAGNQPQHF
TRBD1	NA	TRBV27	TRBJ1-2	TGTGCCAGCAGACGGGACAGCCGTTATGGCTACACCTTC	CASRRDSRYGYTF
NA	NA	TRBV6-5	TRBJ1-1	TGTGCCAGCAGCCCTCCAGGGAACACTGAAGCTTTCTTT	CASSPPGNTEAFF
NA	NA	TRBV6-6	TRBJ2-3	TGTGCCAGCAGCCGCCCGGGGGGCACAGATACGCAGTATTTT	CASSRPGGTDTQYF
TRBD1	NA	TRBV7-2	TRBJ2-7	TGTGCCAGCAGCCCCGGACAGGGAGTGGTCTACGAGCAGTACTTC	CASSPGQGVVYEQYF
NA	once	TRBV28	TRBJ1-3	TGTGCCAGCAGTTTACACACGCAGGGTCTGGGAAACACCATATATTTT	CASSLHTQGLGNTIYF
TRBD1	once	TRBV7-9	TRBJ1-2	TGTGCCAGCAGCGTGGGACAGCATGGCTACACCTTC	CASSVGQHGYTF
NA	NA	TRBV4-3	TRBJ2-5	TGCGCCAGCAGCAAATCCAAATCCCAGGGAAATACGCAGACCCAGTACTTC	CASSKSKSQGNTQTQYF
TRBD2	once	TRBV10-1	TRBJ2-3	TGCGCCAGCAGTGAGGGACTAGCAGGCACAGATACGCAGTATTTT	CASSEGLAGTDTQYF
NA	once	TRBV5-1	TRBJ1-1	TGCGCCAGCAGCGTGGAGGGAAACACTGAAGCTTTCTTT	CASSVEGNTEAFF
TRBD2	NA	TRBV7-9	TRBJ2-5	TGTGCCAGCAGCTTTACTAGCGGGGAAGAGACCCAGTACTTC	CASSFTSGEETQYF
NA	NA	TRBV15	TRBJ1-5	TGTGCCACCAGCAGTGAATCGAGTCAGCCCCAGCATTTT	CATSSESSQPQHF
NA	NA	TRBV30	TRBJ2-3	TGTGCCTGGGACGCTAGCACAGATACGCAGTATTTT	CAWDASTDTQYF
NA	NA	TRBV29-1	TRBJ2-3	TGCAGCGTTGAAGATCCGTACGTGCAGAATACGCAGTATTTT	CSVEDPYVQNTQYF